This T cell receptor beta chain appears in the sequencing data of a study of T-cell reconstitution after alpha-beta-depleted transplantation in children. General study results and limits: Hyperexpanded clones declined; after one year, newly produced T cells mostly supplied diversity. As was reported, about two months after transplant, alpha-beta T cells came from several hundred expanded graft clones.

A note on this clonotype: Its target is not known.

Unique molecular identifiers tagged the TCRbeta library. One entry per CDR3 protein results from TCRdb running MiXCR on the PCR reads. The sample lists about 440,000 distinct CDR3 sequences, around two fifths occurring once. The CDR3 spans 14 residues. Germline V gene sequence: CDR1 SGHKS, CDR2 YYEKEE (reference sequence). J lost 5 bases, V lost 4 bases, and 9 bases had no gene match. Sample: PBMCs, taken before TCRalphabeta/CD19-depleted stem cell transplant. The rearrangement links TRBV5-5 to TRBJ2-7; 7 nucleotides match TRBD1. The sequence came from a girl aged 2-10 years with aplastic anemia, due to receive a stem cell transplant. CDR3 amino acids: CASSQDRSEDEQYF. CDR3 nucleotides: TGTGCCAGCAGCCAGGACAGGTCGGAGGACGAGCAGTACTTC.